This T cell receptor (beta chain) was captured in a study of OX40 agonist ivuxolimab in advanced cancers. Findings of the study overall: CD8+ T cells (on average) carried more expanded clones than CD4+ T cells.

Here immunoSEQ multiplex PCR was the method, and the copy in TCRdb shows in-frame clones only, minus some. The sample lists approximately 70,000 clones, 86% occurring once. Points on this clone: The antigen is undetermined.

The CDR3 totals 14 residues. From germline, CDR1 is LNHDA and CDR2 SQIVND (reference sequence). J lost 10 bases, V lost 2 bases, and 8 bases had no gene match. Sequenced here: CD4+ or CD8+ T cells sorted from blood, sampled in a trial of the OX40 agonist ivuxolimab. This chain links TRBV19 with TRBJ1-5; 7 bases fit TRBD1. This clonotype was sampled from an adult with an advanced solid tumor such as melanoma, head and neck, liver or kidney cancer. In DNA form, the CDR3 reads TGTGCCAGTAGTATAACTTGGGACAGCCAACCCCAGCATTTT. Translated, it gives CASSITWDSQPQHF. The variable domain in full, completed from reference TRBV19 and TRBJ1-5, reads DGGITQSPKYLFRKEGQNVTLSCEQNLNHDAMYWYRQDPGQGLRLIYYSQIVNDFQKGDIAEGYSVSREKKESFPLTVTSAQKNPTAFYLCASSITWDSQPQHFGDGTRLSIL.